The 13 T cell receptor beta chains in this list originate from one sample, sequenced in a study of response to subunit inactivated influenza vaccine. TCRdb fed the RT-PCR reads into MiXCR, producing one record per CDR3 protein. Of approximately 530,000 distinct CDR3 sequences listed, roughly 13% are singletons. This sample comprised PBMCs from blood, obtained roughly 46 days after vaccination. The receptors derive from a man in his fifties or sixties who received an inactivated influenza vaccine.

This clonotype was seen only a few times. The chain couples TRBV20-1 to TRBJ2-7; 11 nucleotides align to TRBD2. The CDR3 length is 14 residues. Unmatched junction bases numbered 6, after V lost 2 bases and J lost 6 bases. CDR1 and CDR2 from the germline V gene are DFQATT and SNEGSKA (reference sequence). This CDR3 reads CSARRPGTSGEQYF. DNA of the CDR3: TGCAGTGCTAGACGCCCCGGGACTAGCGGCGAGCAGTACTTC.

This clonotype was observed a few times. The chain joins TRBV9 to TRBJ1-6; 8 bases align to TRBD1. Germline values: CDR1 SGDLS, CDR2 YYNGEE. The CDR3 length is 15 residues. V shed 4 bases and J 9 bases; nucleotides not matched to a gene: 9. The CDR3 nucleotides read TGTGCCAGCAGCACCCGGACAGGGCAAAGTTCACCCCTCCACTTT. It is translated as CASSTRTGQSSPLHF.

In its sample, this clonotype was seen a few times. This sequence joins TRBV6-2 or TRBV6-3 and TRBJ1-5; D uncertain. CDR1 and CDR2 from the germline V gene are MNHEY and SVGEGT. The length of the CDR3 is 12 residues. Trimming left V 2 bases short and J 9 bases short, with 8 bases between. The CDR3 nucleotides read TGTGCCAGCAGTTACCTCCGGGGGCCCCAGCATTTT. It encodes CASSYLRGPQHF.

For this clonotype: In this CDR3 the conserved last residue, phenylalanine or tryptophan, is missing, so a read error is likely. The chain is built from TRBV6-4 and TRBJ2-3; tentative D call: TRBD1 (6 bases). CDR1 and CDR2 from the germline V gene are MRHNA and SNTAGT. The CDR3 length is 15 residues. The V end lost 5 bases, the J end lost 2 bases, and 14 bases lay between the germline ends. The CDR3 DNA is TGTGCCAGCAGTCAGGGGCCCCACAACACAGATACGCAGTATATT. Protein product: CASSQGPHNTDTQYI.

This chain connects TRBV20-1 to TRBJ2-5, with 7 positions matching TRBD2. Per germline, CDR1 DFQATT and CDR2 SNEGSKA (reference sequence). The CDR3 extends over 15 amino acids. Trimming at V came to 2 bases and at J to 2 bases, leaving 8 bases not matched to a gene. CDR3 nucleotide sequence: TGCAGTGCTAGACGCGGGGGTGCCCCACAAGAGACCCAGTACTTC. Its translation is CSARRGGAPQETQYF.

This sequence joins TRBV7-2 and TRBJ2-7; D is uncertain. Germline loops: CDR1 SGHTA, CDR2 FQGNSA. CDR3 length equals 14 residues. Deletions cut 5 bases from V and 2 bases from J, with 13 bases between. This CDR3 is CASSPGRLPYEQYF. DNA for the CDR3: TGTGCCAGCAGCCCCGGCAGGCTTCCCTACGAGCAGTACTTC.

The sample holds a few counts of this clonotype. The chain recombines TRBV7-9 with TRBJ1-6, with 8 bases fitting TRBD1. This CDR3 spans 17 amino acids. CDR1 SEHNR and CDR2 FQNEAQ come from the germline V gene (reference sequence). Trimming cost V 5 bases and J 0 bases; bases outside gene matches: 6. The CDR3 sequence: CASSMDRAGSYNSPLHF. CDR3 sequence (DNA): TGTGCCAGCAGCATGGACAGGGCAGGCTCCTATAATTCACCCCTCCACTTT.

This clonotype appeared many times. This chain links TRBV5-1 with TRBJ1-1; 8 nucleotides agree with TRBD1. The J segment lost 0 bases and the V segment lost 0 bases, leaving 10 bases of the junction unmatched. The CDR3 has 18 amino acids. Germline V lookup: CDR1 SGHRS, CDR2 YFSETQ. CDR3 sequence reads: CASSLGSGTGGVNTEAFF. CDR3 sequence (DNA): TGCGCCAGCAGCTTGGGATCCGGGACAGGAGGCGTGAACACTGAAGCTTTCTTT. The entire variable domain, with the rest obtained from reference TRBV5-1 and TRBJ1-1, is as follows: KAGVTQTPRYLIKTRGQQVTLSCSPISGHRSVSWYQQTPGQGLQFLFEYFSETQRNKGNFPGRFSGRQFSNSRSEMNVSTLELGDSALYLCASSLGSGTGGVNTEAFFGQGTRLTVV.

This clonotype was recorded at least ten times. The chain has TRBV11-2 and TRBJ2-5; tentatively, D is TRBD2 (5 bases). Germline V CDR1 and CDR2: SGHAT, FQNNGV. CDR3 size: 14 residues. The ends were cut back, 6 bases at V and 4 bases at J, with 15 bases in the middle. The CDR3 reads CASSPLGVGETQYF. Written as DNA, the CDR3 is TGTGCCAGCAGTCCTCTGGGAGTAGGAGAGACCCAGTACTTC.

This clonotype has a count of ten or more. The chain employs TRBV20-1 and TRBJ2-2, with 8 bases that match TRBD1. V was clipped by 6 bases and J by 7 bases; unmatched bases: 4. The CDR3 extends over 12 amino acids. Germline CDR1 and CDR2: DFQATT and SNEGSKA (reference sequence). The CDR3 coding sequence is TGCAGTGCGATACAGGGGGTCGGGGAGCTGTTTTTT. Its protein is CSAIQGVGELFF.

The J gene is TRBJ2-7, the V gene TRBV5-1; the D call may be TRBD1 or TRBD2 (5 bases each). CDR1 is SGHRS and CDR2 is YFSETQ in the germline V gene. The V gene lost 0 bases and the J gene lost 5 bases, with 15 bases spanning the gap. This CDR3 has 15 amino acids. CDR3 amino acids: CASSLGGVLSHEQYF. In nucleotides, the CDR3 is TGCGCCAGCAGCTTGGGAGGGGTTTTGTCTCACGAGCAGTACTTC.

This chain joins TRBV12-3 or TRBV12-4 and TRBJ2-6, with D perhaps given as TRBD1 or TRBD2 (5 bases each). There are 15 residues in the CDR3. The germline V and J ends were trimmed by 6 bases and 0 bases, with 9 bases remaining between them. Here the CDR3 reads CASREGSSGANVLTF. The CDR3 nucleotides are TGTGCCAGCAGAGAGGGGAGCTCTGGGGCCAACGTCCTGACTTTC.

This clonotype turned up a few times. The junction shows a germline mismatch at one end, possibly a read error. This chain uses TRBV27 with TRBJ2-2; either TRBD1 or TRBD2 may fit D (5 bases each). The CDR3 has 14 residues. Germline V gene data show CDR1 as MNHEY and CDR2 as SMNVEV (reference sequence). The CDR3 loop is CASNTGLNSGELFF. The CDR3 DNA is TGTGCCAGCAATACGGGGCTGAACAGCGGGGAGCTGTTTTTT.